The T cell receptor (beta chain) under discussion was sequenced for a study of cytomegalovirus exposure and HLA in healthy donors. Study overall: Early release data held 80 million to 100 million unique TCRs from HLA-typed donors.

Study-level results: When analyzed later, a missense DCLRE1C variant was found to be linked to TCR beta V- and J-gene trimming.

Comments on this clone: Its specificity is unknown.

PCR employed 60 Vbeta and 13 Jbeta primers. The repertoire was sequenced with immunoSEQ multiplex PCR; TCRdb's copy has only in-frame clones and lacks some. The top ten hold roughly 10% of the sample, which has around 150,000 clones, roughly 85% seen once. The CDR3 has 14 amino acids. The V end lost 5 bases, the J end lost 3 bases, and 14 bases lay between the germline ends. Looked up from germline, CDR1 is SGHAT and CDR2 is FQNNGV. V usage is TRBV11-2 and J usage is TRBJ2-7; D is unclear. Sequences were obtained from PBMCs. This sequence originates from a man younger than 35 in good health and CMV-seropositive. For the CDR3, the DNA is TGTGCCAGCAGCACGTCCCCACCCGGCTACGAGCAGTACTTC. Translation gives CASSTSPPGYEQYF.